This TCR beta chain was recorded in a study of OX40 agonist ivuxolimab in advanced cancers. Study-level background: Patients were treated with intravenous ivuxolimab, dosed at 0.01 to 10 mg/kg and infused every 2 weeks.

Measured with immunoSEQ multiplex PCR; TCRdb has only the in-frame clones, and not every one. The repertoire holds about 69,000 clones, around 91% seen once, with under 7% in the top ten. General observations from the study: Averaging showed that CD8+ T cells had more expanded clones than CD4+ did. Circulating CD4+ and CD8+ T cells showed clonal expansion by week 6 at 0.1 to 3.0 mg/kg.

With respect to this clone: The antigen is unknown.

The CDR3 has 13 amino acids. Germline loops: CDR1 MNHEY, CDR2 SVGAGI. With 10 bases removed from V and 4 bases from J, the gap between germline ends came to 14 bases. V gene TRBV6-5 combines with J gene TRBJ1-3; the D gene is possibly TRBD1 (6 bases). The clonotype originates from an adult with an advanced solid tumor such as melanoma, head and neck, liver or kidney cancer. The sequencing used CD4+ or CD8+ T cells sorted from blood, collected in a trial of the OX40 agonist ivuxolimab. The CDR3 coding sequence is TGTGCCACTACAGGGACGGAAGGAAACACCATATATTTT. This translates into CATTGTEGNTIYF.